Below are 5 T cell receptor beta chains sequenced from a single sample in a study of cytomegalovirus exposure and HLA in healthy donors. The PCR was carried out with 60 Vbeta primers and 13 Jbeta primers. TCRdb keeps only in-frame clones here, not all; method: immunoSEQ multiplex PCR. The table includes roughly 180,000 clones, roughly 84% detected once. The material sequenced was PBMCs. These receptors were taken from a male donor in good health and CMV-seronegative.

The chain carries TRBV19 and TRBJ1-1; TRBD1 matches at 7 bases. The CDR3 is 17 residues long. Germline V gene data show CDR1 as LNHDA and CDR2 as SQIVND (reference sequence). V lost 5 bases and J lost 1; bases outside the gene matches: 13. In DNA, the CDR3 is TGTGCCAGTAGTCCTCTAAACAGGGGCTCTCAGAACACTGAAGCTTTCTTT. Its protein product is CASSPLNRGSQNTEAFF.

The CDR3 sequence: CSVVESRGPQETQYF. The CDR3 nucleotides are TGCAGCGTTGTAGAAAGTAGAGGTCCCCAAGAGACCCAGTACTTC. J is TRBJ2-5 and V is TRBV29-1; D unclear. CDR1 SQVTM and CDR2 ANQGSEA come from the germline V gene. The ends were cut back, 4 bases at V and 1 base at J, with 16 bases in the middle. CDR3 length: 15 amino acids.

The CDR3 bases are TGTGCCACCAAGACGGAGGTCTACGACGAGCAGTACTTC. This sequence encodes CATKTEVYDEQYF. V gene TRBV2 combines with J gene TRBJ2-7; TRBD2 might be the D (5 bases). CDR1 and CDR2 (germline): SNHLY, FYNNEI. Trimming shortened V by 10 bases and J by 5 bases, and 18 bases separated the two germline ends. This CDR3 region has 13 residues.

CDR3 region: CSVRYSLAGGELFF. CDR3 nucleotides: TGCAGCGTCCGCTATAGTCTAGCGGGCGGGGAGCTGTTTTTT. The V gene is TRBV29-1, the J gene TRBJ2-2; 8 positions agree with TRBD2. Germline V lookup: CDR1 SQVTM, CDR2 ANQGSEA. The V and J ends lost 6 bases and 7 bases, in that order; junction bases with no gene match: 10. This CDR3 contains 14 residues.

The chain is built from TRBV2 and TRBJ2-3, with 7 bases aligning to TRBD2. With V trimmed by 3 bases and J by 2 bases, 8 bases remained unmatched. The length of the CDR3 is 16 residues. Looked up from germline, CDR1 is SNHLY and CDR2 is FYNNEI. CDR3 DNA: TGTGCCAGCAGTGAGAGGCTAGCGGTTTTCACAGATACGCAGTATTTT. Translation: CASSERLAVFTDTQYF.